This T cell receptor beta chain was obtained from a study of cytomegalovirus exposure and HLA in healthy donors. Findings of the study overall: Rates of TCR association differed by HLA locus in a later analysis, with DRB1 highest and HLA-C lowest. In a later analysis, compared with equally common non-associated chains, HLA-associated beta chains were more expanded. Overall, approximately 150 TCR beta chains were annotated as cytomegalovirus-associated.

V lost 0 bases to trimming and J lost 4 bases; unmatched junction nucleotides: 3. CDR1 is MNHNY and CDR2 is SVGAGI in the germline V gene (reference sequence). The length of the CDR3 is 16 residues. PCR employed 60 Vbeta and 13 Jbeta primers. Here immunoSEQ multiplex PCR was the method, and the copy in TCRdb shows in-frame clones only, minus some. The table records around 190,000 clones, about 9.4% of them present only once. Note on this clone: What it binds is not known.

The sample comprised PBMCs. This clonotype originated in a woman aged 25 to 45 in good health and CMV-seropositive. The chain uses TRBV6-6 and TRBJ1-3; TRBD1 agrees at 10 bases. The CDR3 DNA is TGTGCCAGCAGTTACTCCGGGACAGGGGAGGGAAACACCATATATTTT. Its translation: CASSYSGTGEGNTIYF.